This T cell receptor (beta chain) is from a study of identical twins. One entry per CDR3 protein, called by TCRdb with MiXCR from the 5' RACE reads. This sample has 350,000 or so distinct CDR3 sequences, with 7% to 9.5% found just once. The CDR3 has 15 residues. V shed 5 bases and J 4 bases; nucleotides not matched to a gene: 7. The germline gives CDR1 SGHAT, CDR2 FQDESV (reference sequence). This clonotype originated in a woman aged 45-59 years in good health. The rearrangement links TRBV11-1 to TRBJ2-7; 11 nucleotides align to TRBD2. The specimen sequenced was naive T cells sorted from blood. The CDR3 DNA reads TGTGCCAGCAGCGGCACTAGCGGGAGTGGTTACGAGCAGTACTTC. Translating gives CASSGTSGSGYEQYF.